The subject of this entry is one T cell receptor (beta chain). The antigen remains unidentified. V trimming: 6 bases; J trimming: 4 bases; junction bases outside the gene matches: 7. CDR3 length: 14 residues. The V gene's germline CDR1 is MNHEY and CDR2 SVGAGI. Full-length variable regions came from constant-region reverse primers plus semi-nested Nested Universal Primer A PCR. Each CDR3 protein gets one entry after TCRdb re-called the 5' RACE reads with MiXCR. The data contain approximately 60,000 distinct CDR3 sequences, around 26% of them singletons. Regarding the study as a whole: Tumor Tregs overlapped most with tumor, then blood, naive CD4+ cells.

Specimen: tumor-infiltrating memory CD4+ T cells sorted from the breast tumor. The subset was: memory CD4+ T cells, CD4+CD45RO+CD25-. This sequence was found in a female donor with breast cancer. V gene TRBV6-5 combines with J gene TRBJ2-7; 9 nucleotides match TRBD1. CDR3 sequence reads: CASSSPTGGYEQYF. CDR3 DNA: TGTGCCAGCAGCTCTCCGACAGGGGGTTACGAGCAGTACTTC.